This T cell receptor beta chain was profiled in a study of Ad26.COV2.S vaccination and SARS-CoV-2 variants. Overall study: Enrolled in COV1001, the donor was in the Ad26.COV2.S trial arm, which received the vaccine. Points from the study as a whole: Spike-specific TCR breadth in vaccine recipients exceeded that seen in placebo recipients.

As regards this clone: Its antigen is not identified.

Clones were read by immunoSEQ multiplex PCR, and TCRdb kept only the in-frame ones, dropping some. The data show around 400,000 clones, 89% seen once. Specified treatment: some 19 received Ad26.COV2.S at low or high dose, single or two shots; five or six received placebo; per-sample allocation not given. The samples were gathered on day 63 after the first injection of vaccine or placebo. V lost 3 bases and J 5 bases, leaving 11 bases between the germline ends. Germline lookup yields CDR1 KGHSH and CDR2 LQKENI. The CDR3 has 13 residues. The sequence derives from a person aged 18-65 years who received the Ad26.COV2.S COVID-19 vaccine or a placebo. The sample was peripheral blood, taken in a trial of Ad26.COV2.S vaccine versus placebo. The genes are TRBV18 and TRBJ2-7; no clear D. For the CDR3, the DNA is TGTGCCAGCTCACCTGGACCGTTCGACGAGCAGTACTTC. This encodes CASSPGPFDEQYF.